This T cell receptor (beta chain) was sequenced during a study of blood T cells in healthy people across ages (dated by TCRdb to about 2015). Looking at the study overall: In model experiments, template switching captured about one uniquely barcoded TCR beta cDNA molecule for every two T cells. Using the same blood draw, the study looked at two additional independent replicas of 1 million unique cDNA reads for two donors, one aged 18 to 30 and the other aged 80 or older. Donors were grouped into four age groups: young (average 16 years), middle-aged (39), aged (approximately 58) and long-lived (about 89). To avoid experimental bias, donors of different ages were distributed randomly across sequencing lanes. Using deep sequencing normalized with unique cDNA molecular identifiers, the study measured how TCR beta repertoire diversity changes with age. General conclusions and limits of the study: Observed TCR beta diversity correlated strongly with the percentage of naive T cells measured by flow cytometry. Observed TCR beta diversity per million T cells fell roughly linearly with age, and a significant reduction was already apparent by age roughly 41. The long-lived group showed more naive CD4+ T cells, fewer expanded clones and increased TCR diversity than the aged group, suggesting age selection. Donor CMV infection status was unknown, potentially confounding age-related changes in expanded clonotypes. Bulk unsorted PBMC profiling prevented conclusive comparison of naive and antigen-experienced compartments. Estimates of total diversity based on one million sequenced T cells were regarded as lower bounds and as underestimates.

Note on this clonotype: Its cognate antigen has yet to be identified. One base away there is no much larger clone; base qualities are not given.

Systemically healthy Caucasian individuals from Russia, some 36 in total and aged roughly 6 to 90 years, were included as donors. Each donor gave ten milliliters of peripheral blood, drawn into EDTA-treated Vacutainer tubes. PBMCs were isolated by Ficoll-Paque density-gradient centrifugation, with at least 6 million obtained per sample. Total RNA was extracted from PBMCs with Trizol reagent, with at least 5.5 micrograms obtained per sample. Naive CD45RAhigh/CD27high T cell percentages were measured by flow cytometry on a PBMC aliquot from every donor. Libraries were prepared through 5' RACE. Sequencing used an Illumina HiSeq 2500. A second 7 to 11 cycle PCR used a sample-barcoded 5' primer and a J-beta primer mix. A unique molecular identifier was introduced onto each TCR beta cDNA molecule by a template-switch 5' adaptor carrying 12 random nucleotides. At least 2.5 million CDR3-containing paired-end reads were obtained from each sample. The Mint cDNA synthesis kit, primed by a TRBC-specific oligonucleotide, was used to synthesize first-strand cDNA from all RNA. All cDNA was treated with uracil-DNA glycosylase and then went through a first 18-cycle PCR with the universal primers M1SS and BC2_uni_R. Turning to the authors' computational methods: For normalization, 1 million high-quality reads were randomly selected from each sample, with every read carrying a distinct molecular identifier. Reads sharing molecular identifiers were discarded rather than binned into consensus sequences. CDR3 identification, clonotype clustering and error correction used MiTCR with a Q25 quality threshold and the strictest error-elimination algorithm. A nonparametric unseen species model using Euler transformation provided a lower-bound estimate of total TCR beta diversity. Through fastp at Q25 and MiXCR, TCRdb rebuilt clones from the public reads, retaining in-frame beta chains. Each CDR3 protein appears once, grouped with its most common genes and DNA. TCRdb, not the authors, supplied the V and J calls. In this sample the table shows about 830,000 distinct CDR3 sequences, 58% of which occur a single time. The ten largest clones take up approximately 23% of the sample.

The germline V gene sets CDR1 to MNHNS and CDR2 to SASEGT. Counted from cysteine to phenylalanine, this CDR3 has 10 amino acids. Only CDR3 DNA is held: 30 bases, read in frame from base 1. This clonotype was sampled from a man aged 30 to 39 in good health. The chain joins TRBV6-1 to TRBJ2-5; the D gene is possibly TRBD1, with 5 bases matching. The assigned J gene may be wrong: the sequence end matches TRBJ2-7 better. The source material was blood. The CDR3 reads as follows: CASGRAEQYF. The DNA sequence is given as TGTGCCAGCGGCAGGGCCGAGCAGTACTTC.